A single sample gave rise to the 16 T cell receptor beta chains below, sequenced in a study of blood T cell repertoires in COVID-19. Measured with immunoSEQ multiplex PCR; TCRdb has only the in-frame clones, and not every one. This sample has some 170,000 clones; 82% occur once, and the top ten carry approximately 8.7%. Sequencing input: peripheral blood. Receptor source: a woman aged 70-85 years with acute or convalescent COVID-19.

The rearrangement uses TRBV7-2 and TRBJ1-5; tentatively, D is TRBD1 (5 bases). The CDR3 totals 15 residues. The germline V and J ends were trimmed by 5 bases and 2 bases, with 13 bases remaining between them. The V gene's germline CDR1 is SGHTA and CDR2 FQGNSA. CDR3 bases: TGTGCCAGCAGCCAGAACGGGGGGGGCAATCAGCCCCAGCATTTT. Its translation is CASSQNGGGNQPQHF.

CDR3 region: CASSLGFTGEAKNIQYF. The DNA for the CDR3 is TGTGCCAGCAGCTTAGGTTTTACGGGAGAAGCCAAAAACATTCAGTACTTC. The chain carries TRBV13 and TRBJ2-4; D might be TRBD2 (6 bases). V was pared by 0 bases and J by 0 bases, with 12 bases between. The germline V gene encodes CDR1 PRHDT and CDR2 FYEKMQ (reference sequence). The CDR3 contains 17 residues. The full variable domain, in which reference TRBV13 and TRBJ2-4 provide the parts outside the CDR3, is AAGVIQSPRHLIKEKRETATLKCYPIPRHDTVYWYQQGPGQDPQFLISFYEKMQSDKGSIPDRFSAQQFSDYHSELNMSSLELGDSALYFCASSLGFTGEAKNIQYFGAGTRLSVL.

This clone was detected once. The V and J genes are TRBV7-8 and TRBJ2-7, with TRBD1 matching 7 bases. CDR3 size: 14 residues. J gave up 2 bases and V 1 base, and 2 bases lay outside the gene matches. Per germline, CDR1 SGHVS and CDR2 FQNEAQ. The CDR3 sequence: CASSLGTGPYEQYF. DNA for the CDR3: TGTGCCAGCAGCTTAGGGACAGGACCCTACGAGCAGTACTTC. Looking up the rest from reference TRBV7-8 and TRBJ2-7 gives the full variable domain: GAGVSQSPRYKVAKRGQDVALRCDPISGHVSLFWYQQALGQGPEFLTYFQNEAQLDKSGLPSDRFFAERPEGSVSTLKIQRTQQEDSAVYLCASSLGTGPYEQYFGPGTRLTVT.

The chain combines TRBV18 with TRBJ2-2; possible D gene TRBD2, 6 bases. V shed 6 bases and J shed 4 bases, with 21 bases lying between them. Germline assignment: CDR1 KGHSH and CDR2 LQKENI. This CDR3 has 17 residues. The CDR3 DNA is TGTGCCAGCTCTCGATCGGGGGAACTAAGTGGCACCGGGGAGCTGTTTTTT. Protein: CASSRSGELSGTGELFF.

This clone occurred a few times. This sequence joins TRBV30 and TRBJ2-7; TRBD1 agrees at 9 bases. The junction had 8 bases not matched to a gene; V was cut back by 1 base and J by 4 bases. The CDR3 has 15 amino acids. The germline gives CDR1 GTSNPN, CDR2 SVGIG (reference sequence). The CDR3 nucleotides are TGTGCCTGGAGTGGAGCCGGGACAGGGAGGTACGAGCAGTACTTC. This encodes CAWSGAGTGRYEQYF.

The genes are TRBV5-6 and TRBJ2-2; tentatively, D is TRBD2 (5 bases). Trimming left V 4 bases short and J 5 bases short, with 12 bases between. The CDR3 runs 14 residues. Germline V gene sequence: CDR1 SGHDT, CDR2 YYEEEE. CDR3 region: CASSAGSPTGELFF. In DNA form, the CDR3 reads TGTGCCAGCAGCGCGGGCTCTCCAACCGGGGAGCTGTTTTTT. Combining the CDR3 with reference TRBV5-6 and TRBJ2-2 gives the whole variable domain DAGVTQSPTHLIKTRGQQVTLRCSPKSGHDTVSWYQQALGQGPQFIFQYYEEEERQRGNFPDRFSGHQFPNYSSELNVNALLLGDSALYLCASSAGSPTGELFFGEGSRLTVL.

The rearrangement joins TRBV19 to TRBJ1-3; 9 bases map to TRBD1. This CDR3 contains 16 residues. With V trimmed by 8 bases and J by 2 bases, 10 bases remained unmatched. Germline V CDR1 and CDR2: LNHDA, SQIVND (reference sequence). CDR3 amino acids: CASERTGAGAGNTIYF. Written as DNA, the CDR3 is TGTGCCAGTGAAAGGACAGGGGCTGGAGCTGGAAACACCATATATTTT.

The V gene is TRBV29-1, the J gene TRBJ2-5, with 11 bases matching TRBD2. CDR1 is SQVTM, CDR2 ANQGSEA, per germline. J gave up 5 bases and V 5 bases, and 10 bases lay outside the gene matches. The CDR3 loop spans 15 amino acids. The CDR3 DNA reads as TGCAGCGTTTCGGCTAGCGGGGGGCCCGGGGAGACCCAGTACTTC. Translation gives CSVSASGGPGETQYF.

This sequence joins TRBV7-2 and TRBJ2-1, with D perhaps TRBD2 (5 bases). Germline loops: CDR1 SGHTA, CDR2 FQGNSA. Between the trimmed V and J ends, which lost 2 bases and 2 bases, there was a span of 13 bases. The CDR3 length is 16 residues. The CDR3 bases are TGTGCCAGCAGCTTACTAGCTAATCCCGCCTACAATGAGCAGTTCTTC. It yields the protein CASSLLANPAYNEQFF.

This clone was counted once. The chain employs TRBV6-5 and TRBJ1-4, with D possibly TRBD1 on 5 matching bases. The V end was cut by 6 bases, the J end by 10 bases, with 9 bases between. The CDR3 extends over 11 amino acids. Germline CDR1 MNHEY, CDR2 SVGAGI. CDR3 region: CASSPGGKLFF. For the CDR3, the DNA is TGTGCCAGCAGCCCCGGGGGAAAACTGTTTTTT.

The V and J genes are TRBV4-2 and TRBJ2-2, with 9 bases identical to TRBD2. J gave up 2 bases and V 6 bases, and 10 bases lay outside the gene matches. Germline V CDR1 and CDR2: LGHNA, YNFKEQ. This CDR3 has 17 amino acids. The DNA for the CDR3 is TGTGCCAGCAGTCACAGGGGACTAGCACTAAACACCGGGGAGCTGTTTTTT. This sequence encodes CASSHRGLALNTGELFF.

The chain links TRBV6-2 or TRBV6-3 to TRBJ2-7, with D possibly matching TRBD1 (6 bases). Trimming took off 2 bases at V and 10 bases at J, with 30 bases between the two ends. CDR3 length: 18 amino acids. Germline V CDR1 and CDR2: MNHEY, SVGEGT. In nucleotides, the CDR3 is TGTGCCAGCAGTTACCAAATTCCTACAGGGAAACGGAGTCCCGCACAGTACTTC. Translation gives CASSYQIPTGKRSPAQYF.

The chain employs TRBV7-8 and TRBJ2-7, with D unresolved. Germline-derived CDR1 and CDR2 are SGHVS and FQNEAQ. Trimming took off 0 bases at V and 7 bases at J, with 7 bases between the two ends. The CDR3 runs to 12 residues. The DNA of the CDR3 is TGTGCCAGCAGCTTAGCCGTACAGGAGCAGTACTTC. Translated: CASSLAVQEQYF.

This chain links TRBV19 with TRBJ1-4; 8 bases map to TRBD1. Germline trimming cut 5 bases from V and 8 bases from J; bases unmatched to any gene: 10. The CDR3 extends over 15 amino acids. In germline, CDR1 is LNHDA, CDR2 SQIVND (reference sequence). The CDR3 here is CASSERAGTGEKLFF. In nucleotides, the CDR3 is TGTGCCAGTAGTGAGAGGGCCGGGACAGGAGAAAAACTGTTTTTT.

This clone turned up a few times. The V gene is TRBV27, the J gene TRBJ1-5; D is unclear. This CDR3 spans 15 amino acids. The germline V and J ends were trimmed by 3 bases and 3 bases, with 12 bases remaining between them. Germline CDR1 is MNHEY and CDR2 is SMNVEV (reference sequence). For the CDR3, the DNA is TGTGCCAGCAGTTTGTCAGGAGGCTACAATCAGCCCCAGCATTTT. This translates into CASSLSGGYNQPQHF.

The rearrangement links TRBV5-6 to TRBJ2-3; 10 bases match TRBD2. CDR1 and CDR2 from the germline V gene are SGHDT and YYEEEE. Trimming removed 9 bases from V and 0 bases from J; junction bases left unmatched: 10. The CDR3 is made up of 16 amino acids. The CDR3 spells CATGLAGDPSTDTQYF. For the CDR3, the DNA is TGTGCCACGGGGCTAGCGGGGGACCCGAGCACAGATACGCAGTATTTT.